The clone carrying this TCR beta chain has more than one count but fewer than ten. The antigen remains undetermined. Both 60 Vbeta primers and 13 Jbeta primers went into the PCR. TCRdb's copy holds only in-frame clones and misses some; the assay was immunoSEQ multiplex PCR. This table has around 250,000 clones, 80% to 95% appearing once. The entry originates in a study of cytomegalovirus exposure and HLA in healthy donors. Though nominally healthy at sampling, donors likely had unrecorded immune exposures. The study's findings and limits: A likely sequencing artifact accounted for one observed cluster of highly shared sequence variants. Per a prior analysis, the majority of TCR beta V segments were productive roughly 90% or roughly 30% of the time. Cytomegalovirus-associated TCR beta chains were listed, numbering roughly 150.

J was trimmed by 3 bases and V by 4 bases; bases with no gene match: 5. The germline gives CDR1 PRHDT, CDR2 FYEKMQ (reference sequence). The CDR3 has 14 residues. Sequencing input: PBMCs. The clonotype originates from a girl between 2 and 10 years old in good health and CMV-seronegative. The gene calls are TRBV13 and TRBJ2-7, with 8 bases that match TRBD1. CDR3 loop: CASSSGTGLYEQYF. CDR3 bases: TGTGCCAGCAGCTCCGGGACAGGCCTCTACGAGCAGTACTTC.